This entry lists 10 T cell receptor beta chains sequenced from one sample in a study of post-analysis software for immune sequencing data. Findings of the study overall: Roughly five TRBV segments appeared more often in patients than in controls, and TRBV5-6, TRBV5-1 and TRBV20-1 were among these.

Prepared libraries of TCR beta cDNA carried unique molecular identifiers. MiXCR, run by TCRdb on the PCR reads, gives a single entry per CDR3 protein. This table has about 540,000 distinct CDR3 sequences, 34% appearing once. For these TCRs, the target antigens are not known. Sequences were obtained from blood. These receptors were collected from a girl aged 2-17 years with multiple sclerosis.

V gene TRBV20-1 combines with J gene TRBJ2-7; perhaps TRBD2 as D (7 bases). TRBJ2-5 matches the DNA end more closely, so the J call is doubtful. Germline V lookup: CDR1 DFQATT, CDR2 SNEGSKA (reference sequence). The CDR3 extends over 15 amino acids. The CDR3 reads CSAREGGGGEETQYF. The CDR3 DNA is TGCAGTGCTAGAGAGGGCGGGGGCGGCGAGGAGACCCAGTACTTC.

The genes are TRBV7-9 and TRBJ2-5; D perhaps matches TRBD1 (5 bases). V lost 2 bases, J lost 1 base, and 8 bases lay in between. The V gene's germline CDR1 is SEHNR and CDR2 FQNEAQ (reference sequence). This CDR3 has 14 residues. For the CDR3, the DNA is TGTGCCAGCAGCTTAATGCAGGGCCAAGAGACCCAGTACTTC. The encoded protein is CASSLMQGQETQYF.

The chain uses TRBV20-1 and TRBJ2-1, with 14 bases that match TRBD2. This CDR3 has 15 amino acids. The V segment lost 6 bases and the J segment 6 bases; nucleotides outside the gene matches: 7. Germline CDR1 DFQATT, CDR2 SNEGSKA (reference sequence). The CDR3 sequence is CSAREGLAGANEQFF. The CDR3, as DNA: TGCAGTGCCCGAGAGGGACTAGCGGGGGCCAATGAGCAGTTCTTC.

This clonotype has a single count. The chain uses TRBV7-9 and TRBJ2-1; possibly TRBD2 for D (5 bases). The CDR3 extends over 16 amino acids. The germline V gene encodes CDR1 SEHNR and CDR2 FQNEAQ (reference sequence). Trimming stripped 1 base from V and 2 bases from J, with 12 bases between. CDR3 coding DNA: TGTGCCAGCAGCTTAGGAGGGCCACACGCCTACAATGAGCAGTTCTTC. This sequence encodes CASSLGGPHAYNEQFF.

The chain recombines TRBV18 with TRBJ2-7, with D uncertain. Trimming left V 2 bases short and J 0 bases short, with 5 bases between. The CDR3 covers 13 residues. Germline CDR1 reads KGHSH; CDR2 reads LQKENI. CDR3 in amino acids: CASSPGISYEQYF. The CDR3 region has the DNA TGTGCCAGCTCACCAGGGATCTCCTACGAGCAGTACTTC.

The chain employs TRBV2 and TRBJ1-4; a possible D gene is TRBD1 (5 bases). CDR3 length equals 15 residues. The germline V gene has CDR1 SNHLY and CDR2 FYNNEI. Trimming removed 0 bases at V and 4 bases at J, with 9 bases between. The CDR3 coding sequence is TGTGCCAGCAGTGAAGCGCTAGGACATAATGAAAAACTGTTTTTT. Translated: CASSEALGHNEKLFF.

This clonotype has at least ten counts. This sequence joins TRBV29-1 and TRBJ2-1; D possibly corresponds to TRBD1 (5 bases). V was trimmed by 2 bases and J by 4 bases, leaving 12 bases between them. CDR1 and CDR2 (germline): SQVTM, ANQGSEA. The CDR3 loop spans 14 amino acids. The CDR3 here is CSVERQQHYNEQFF. CDR3 nucleotides: TGCAGCGTTGAACGACAGCAACATTACAATGAGCAGTTCTTC.

The gene calls are TRBV29-1 and TRBJ1-1; weak D call: TRBD1 (5 bases). Trimming left V 3 bases short and J 6 bases short, with 8 bases between. Germline-derived CDR1 and CDR2 are SQVTM and ANQGSEA. The CDR3 loop spans 11 amino acids. CDR3: CSVDQGPEAFF. The DNA for the CDR3 is TGCAGCGTTGATCAGGGTCCTGAAGCTTTCTTT.

This clonotype was detected only a few times. The V gene is TRBV5-1, the J gene TRBJ2-3; no clear D. The V and J ends lost 1 base and 4 bases respectively, with 13 bases between them. There are 15 residues in the CDR3. CDR1 and CDR2 from the germline V gene are SGHRS and YFSETQ. The CDR3 DNA reads as TGCGCCAGCAGCTTGCCTCTGGGATCCCCAGATACGCAGTATTTT. This translates into CASSLPLGSPDTQYF.

For this clonotype: The junction and the germline gene differ at one end; a read error may be behind it. This chain links TRBV9 with TRBJ2-3; 9 positions agree with TRBD1. Germline V gives CDR1 SGDLS, CDR2 YYNGEE. This CDR3 is 16 amino acids long. CDR3 residues: CVSSETGGVVPDTQYF. CDR3 bases: TGTGTCAGCAGCGAAACAGGGGGCGTAGTCCCAGATACGCAGTATTTT.